This T cell receptor (beta chain) appears in the sequencing data of a study of blood T cell repertoires in COVID-19. Study-level background: Sources were T cells, B-cell-depleted T cells, or PBMCs; the material itself was cDNA or gDNA.

This CDR3 has 14 amino acids. Germline CDR1 reads MNHNS; CDR2 reads SASEGT. Trimming removed 8 bases from V and 7 bases from J; junction bases left unmatched: 10. Profiled with immunoSEQ multiplex PCR; TCRdb holds only in-frame clones, not every one. Here the sample spans roughly 66,000 clones, about 80% being singletons. The origin of this receptor is a man between 60 and 75 years old with acute or convalescent COVID-19. The rearrangement joins TRBV6-1 to TRBJ2-1; 8 bases align to TRBD1. The sequencing sample was made of peripheral blood. The DNA of the CDR3 is TGTGCCAGCCGAACCTCAGGGGGCTGGAATGAGCAGTTCTTC. It translates to CASRTSGGWNEQFF.